This section outlines one TCR beta chain sequence together with its context. Germline loops: CDR1 SGHRS, CDR2 YFSETQ. V shed 4 bases, J shed 4 bases, and the junction held 9 bases outside the gene matches. The CDR3 runs 15 residues. This record belongs to a study of blood T cell repertoires in COVID-19. Study in general: The analysed material was cDNA or gDNA that came from T cells, B-cell-depleted T cells, or PBMCs.

Sequencing was performed with immunoSEQ multiplex PCR; in TCRdb, only in-frame clones are kept and a portion is missing. The table has about 200,000 clones, 82% seen once. Living in under 30 US areas, the participants were between roughly 18 and 90 years of age. This TCR was sampled from a man aged 35-49 years who had recovered from COVID-19. V usage is TRBV5-1 and J usage is TRBJ1-1; 8 bases agree with TRBD1. The sample comprised PBMCs or T cells enriched from blood (not recorded which). In nucleotides, the CDR3 is TGCGCCAGCAGCCCTGACAGGGGAGGGGGCACTGAAGCTTTCTTT. It specifies CASSPDRGGGTEAFF.